Given below is one T cell receptor beta chain in context. Its specificity is not known. TCR beta VDJ and CDR3 profiling used genomic DNA as template. TCRdb re-called the reads through MiXCR, storing one row per CDR3 protein. The table records roughly 180,000 distinct CDR3 sequences, 45% to 50% of them present only once. The data belong to a study of CD8+CD57+ T cells in acquired aplastic anemia. Study information: Sorted CD4+ and CD8+ cells gave a mean 3.2 ug DNA, range about 0.19 to 27.4 ug. Roughly 11 million reads, on average, were obtained for CD4+ cells from healthy donors.

Study results and limitations: Almost 30 shared CD8+ CDR3s appeared highly expressed within patients' immunodominant clones. Patients and controls had CD8+ Simpson's diversity values that were not significantly distinct.

This CDR3 region has 12 residues. Trimming stripped 10 bases from V and 12 bases from J, with 19 bases between. Per the germline V gene, CDR1 is ENHRY and CDR2 is SYGVKD. The source of this sequence is a human donor in good health. Sequencing was done on a sample of sorted CD4+, CD8+, or CD8+CD57+ T cells (not recorded which) from PBMCs. The J gene is TRBJ2-1, the V gene TRBV10-3; a possible D gene is TRBD2 (5 bases). As DNA, the CDR3 is TGTGCCAGCACCCAAAATCGGGGTGCGCAGTTCTTC. Translation: CASTQNRGAQFF.